The 14 T cell receptor beta chains in this list originate from one sample, sequenced in a study of T-cell reconstitution after alpha-beta-depleted transplantation in children. As it was prepared, the TCRbeta library received unique molecular identifiers. TCRdb called the PCR reads again in MiXCR, with one record for every CDR3 protein. The sample contains about 610,000 distinct CDR3 sequences, under 12% of which appear only once. Specimen: PBMCs from the stem cell graft donor, collected from the stem cell graft. The receptors here all came from a human donor who donated a stem cell graft to a child with acute myeloid leukemia.

The chain is built from TRBV18 and TRBJ1-1; maybe TRBD1 (5 bases). Trimming took off 1 base at V and 0 bases at J, with 12 bases between the two ends. Germline CDR1 KGHSH, CDR2 LQKENI. This CDR3 comprises 16 residues. In DNA, the CDR3 is TGTGCCAGCTCACCACAGGCAGGGACCATGAACACTGAAGCTTTCTTT. Amino acids: CASSPQAGTMNTEAFF. Full variable domain (remainder filled in from reference TRBV18 and TRBJ1-1): NAGVMQNPRHLVRRRGQEARLRCSPMKGHSHVYWYRQLPEEGLKFMVYLQKENIIDESGMPKERFSAEFPKEGPSILRIQQVVRGDSAAYFCASSPQAGTMNTEAFFGQGTRLTVV.

Here the CDR3 DNA reads TGTGCCATCAGTTTACGTGCTAGCGGGAGGGTAGGAACCGGGGAGCTGTTTTTT. It yields the protein CAISLRASGRVGTGELFF. This chain links TRBV10-3 with TRBJ2-2; 12 positions agree with TRBD2. The CDR3 is made up of 18 amino acids. Trimming removed 5 bases from V and 5 bases from J; junction bases left unmatched: 12. Looked up from germline, CDR1 is ENHRY and CDR2 is SYGVKD.

This clonotype was counted between two and nine times. The chain uses TRBV20-1 and TRBJ2-3; the D call may be TRBD1 or TRBD2 (5 bases each). Trimming shortened V by 6 bases and J by 5 bases, and 21 bases separated the two germline ends. The CDR3 spans 15 residues. Per the germline V gene, CDR1 is DFQATT and CDR2 is SNEGSKA (reference sequence). The DNA of the CDR3 is TGCAGTGCCTCCCCTGGGACCTCTACCCGAGATACGCAGTATTTT. This translates into CSASPGTSTRDTQYF.

The chain recombines TRBV12-3 or TRBV12-4 with TRBJ1-1, with 8 bases lining up with TRBD1. Trimming cost V 6 bases and J 3 bases; bases outside gene matches: 6. The CDR3 covers 14 residues. CDR3 sequence: CASRRTGTDTEAFF. CDR3 nucleotide sequence: TGTGCCAGCAGGCGGACAGGGACGGACACTGAAGCTTTCTTT.

This clonotype was detected ten times or more. This sequence joins TRBV4-2 and TRBJ2-3; D remains unclear. CDR3 length: 16 amino acids. Trimming pared 0 bases from V and 1 base from J, leaving 11 bases between. In germline, CDR1 is LGHNA, CDR2 YNFKEQ. As DNA, the CDR3 is TGTGCCAGCAGCCAAGAAGCTAAGCCTCGCACAGATACGCAGTATTTT. Protein: CASSQEAKPRTDTQYF.

The table lists this clonotype with many counts. The chain employs TRBV7-9 and TRBJ2-1, with 9 bases matching TRBD2. Germline lookup yields CDR1 SEHNR and CDR2 FQNEAQ (reference sequence). The CDR3 covers 14 residues. V lost 5 bases and J lost 7; bases outside the gene matches: 6. DNA for the CDR3: TGTGCCAGCAGCCATAGCGGGAGAGGAAATGAGCAGTTCTTC. The encoded protein is CASSHSGRGNEQFF. The entire variable domain, with the rest obtained from reference TRBV7-9 and TRBJ2-1, is as follows: DTGVSQNPRHKITKRGQNVTFRCDPISEHNRLYWYRQTLGQGPEFLTYFQNEAQLEKSRLLSDRFSAERPKGSFSTLEIQRTEQGDSAMYLCASSHSGRGNEQFFGPGTRLTVL.

The chain joins TRBV11-1 to TRBJ2-3; 10 bases align to TRBD2. After removal of 3 bases from V and 7 bases from J, the junction contained 16 bases not matched to a gene. The CDR3 is 18 amino acids. Germline CDR1 reads SGHAT; CDR2 reads FQDESV (reference sequence). CDR3 region: CASSFNGAGTSVFNTQYF. The CDR3, as DNA: TGTGCCAGCAGCTTTAATGGCGCCGGGACTAGCGTGTTCAATACGCAGTATTTT.

This clonotype was counted a few times. The chain employs TRBV11-2 and TRBJ2-5, with D perhaps matching TRBD2 (5 bases). Trimming shortened V by 5 bases and J by 4 bases, and 11 bases separated the two germline ends. Germline-derived CDR1 and CDR2 are SGHAT and FQNNGV. This CDR3 comprises 13 residues. The CDR3: CASSQSGLETQYF. The CDR3 DNA reads as TGTGCCAGCAGCCAAAGCGGACTAGAGACCCAGTACTTC.

This clonotype was seen a few times. At one of its ends the junction is not consistent with the germline gene, which may arise from a read error. V usage is TRBV20-1 and J usage is TRBJ1-1, with D maybe TRBD1 (6 bases). This CDR3 is built from 13 residues. The germline V gene encodes CDR1 DFQATT and CDR2 SNEGSKA (reference sequence). As DNA, the CDR3 is TGCAGTGCTTCGGACGTGGGGGGCACTGAAGCTTCCTTT. Translating gives CSASDVGGTEASF.

There are a few counts of this clonotype. The chain joins TRBV12-3 or TRBV12-4 to TRBJ2-2, with a tentative D call TRBD1 (5 bases). The CDR3 contains 15 residues. The V end was cut by 6 bases, the J end by 3 bases, with 14 bases between. CDR3 in amino acids: CASRPLTAHTGELFF. The CDR3 DNA follows: TGTGCCAGCAGACCGCTGACAGCACACACCGGGGAGCTGTTTTTT.

In this sample, this clonotype turned up a few times. The V call is TRBV7-3, the J call TRBJ2-2; D unresolved. This CDR3 has 16 amino acids. The germline gives CDR1 SGHTA, CDR2 FQGTGA. V dropped 0 bases and J dropped 4 bases, with 12 bases sitting between them. CDR3 bases: TGTGCCAGCAGCTTAACTGCCGGTCCATTCACCGGGGAGCTGTTTTTT. Its translation: CASSLTAGPFTGELFF.

The V call is TRBV6-2 or TRBV6-3, the J call TRBJ2-7; 7 bases agree with TRBD1. V lost 5 bases and J lost 2; bases outside the gene matches: 6. Per the germline V gene, CDR1 is MNHEY and CDR2 is SVGEGT. This CDR3 spans 14 amino acids. CDR3 region: CASSRQTGPYEQYF. The CDR3 nucleotides read TGTGCCAGCAGTCGACAGACAGGGCCCTACGAGCAGTACTTC.

This clonotype was observed a few times. The chain couples TRBV6-5 to TRBJ1-3; D is ambiguous. Germline V gives CDR1 MNHEY, CDR2 SVGAGI. With 2 bases removed from V and 1 base from J, the gap between germline ends came to 6 bases. This CDR3 has 14 amino acids. The CDR3 DNA reads TGTGCCAGCAGTTACCAGCCTTCTGGAAACACCATATATTTT. Its protein is CASSYQPSGNTIYF.

The chain has TRBV20-1 and TRBJ1-1; TRBD1 matches 7 bases. The CDR3 is 15 residues long. The V segment lost 5 bases and the J segment 0 bases; nucleotides outside the gene matches: 9. Germline CDR1 and CDR2: DFQATT and SNEGSKA (reference sequence). CDR3 sequence: CSACRPGQLNTEAFF. Written as DNA, the CDR3 is TGCAGTGCTTGCCGACCGGGACAGCTGAACACTGAAGCTTTCTTT.